A single sample is the source of the 19 T cell receptor beta chains below, sequenced in a study of T-cell memory formation after mild COVID-19. TCRdb independently ran MiXCR on the 5' RACE reads; one entry per CDR3 protein. The top ten hold over 4% of the sample, which has about 130,000 distinct CDR3 sequences, over 15% seen once. The sample taken for sequencing was PBMCs or a T cell subset sorted from them (not recorded which). The receptors were gathered from a man younger than 30 who had mild COVID-19 (a few samples of this study predate the infection). Cell type and time point are not known.

This chain uses TRBV5-1 with TRBJ2-3; TRBD2 aligns across 9 bases. This CDR3 is built from 16 residues. Germline V gene lookup returns CDR1 SGHRS and CDR2 YFSETQ. V lost 2 bases to trimming and J lost 2 bases; unmatched junction nucleotides: 6. CDR3 nucleotides: TGCGCCAGCAGCTTCGGGATAGCGGGGGACACAGATACGCAGTATTTT. Its translation is CASSFGIAGDTDTQYF.

By sample fraction, this clonotype is medium-sized. The chain joins TRBV5-1 to TRBJ2-2; D is perhaps TRBD2 (7 bases). The V end was cut by 7 bases, the J end by 6 bases, with 22 bases between. Germline V gives CDR1 SGHRS, CDR2 YFSETQ. The CDR3 totals 16 residues. In nucleotides, the CDR3 is TGCGCCAGCCTACCGGGGGGCGGACCGGTCCCCGGGGAGCTGTTTTTT. This translates into CASLPGGGPVPGELFF.

This clonotype was picked up a small number of times. The CDR3 spells CASGSSQGQLEAFF. The CDR3 DNA follows: TGCGCCAGCGGATCCTCCCAGGGACAGCTCGAAGCTTTCTTT. V gene TRBV5-1 combines with J gene TRBJ1-1, with 7 bases matching TRBD1. Trimming at V came to 7 bases and at J to 8 bases, leaving 14 bases not matched to a gene. CDR3 length: 14 amino acids. Germline V gene data show CDR1 as SGHRS and CDR2 as YFSETQ.

The chain links TRBV12-3 or TRBV12-4 to TRBJ1-1; possible D gene TRBD1, 6 bases. This CDR3 contains 13 residues. V was clipped by 5 bases and J by 5 bases, with 12 bases between them. The CDR3 loop reads CASSRTGRTEAFF. DNA for the CDR3: TGTGCCAGCAGTCGAACAGGGAGGACTGAAGCTTTCTTT.

The rearrangement uses TRBV11-2 and TRBJ2-5; possible D gene TRBD2, 5 bases. This CDR3 comprises 13 residues. The V end was cut by 5 bases, the J end by 4 bases, with 11 bases between. From germline, CDR1 is SGHAT and CDR2 FQNNGV. This chain's CDR3 is CASSVGILETQYF. The CDR3 coding sequence is TGTGCCAGCAGCGTCGGGATTCTAGAGACCCAGTACTTC. Using reference TRBV11-2 and TRBJ2-5 for the parts outside the CDR3, the full variable domain is EAGVAQSPRYKIIEKRQSVAFWCNPISGHATLYWYQQILGQGPKLLIQFQNNGVVDDSQLPKDRFSAERLKGVDSTLKIQPAKLEDSAVYLCASSVGILETQYFGPGTRLLVL.

CDR3 amino acids: CASSFGAKGTQYF. The CDR3 DNA follows: TGTGCCAGCAGCTTCGGCGCCAAAGGGACCCAGTACTTC. The chain couples TRBV5-6 to TRBJ2-5, with D hard to call. CDR3 size: 13 residues. Germline loops: CDR1 SGHDT, CDR2 YYEEEE. V was pared by 2 bases and J by 7 bases, with 12 bases between.

This clonotype has a handful of counts. This chain joins TRBV20-1 and TRBJ2-5; D possibly corresponds to TRBD2 (6 bases). The V gene's germline CDR1 is DFQATT and CDR2 SNEGSKA (reference sequence). Trimming removed 3 bases at V and 6 bases at J, with 11 bases between. This CDR3 is 12 amino acids long. CDR3 sequence: CSASGGRKTQYF. As DNA, the CDR3 is TGCAGTGCTAGCGGGGGTAGGAAGACCCAGTACTTC.

A few counts support this clonotype. The chain has TRBV29-1 and TRBJ1-1; the D gene is possibly TRBD1 (6 bases). The CDR3 has 13 residues. V was clipped by 7 bases and J by 0 bases, with 12 bases between them. Looked up from germline, CDR1 is SQVTM and CDR2 is ANQGSEA. CDR3 residues: CSARQDLNTEAFF. CDR3 nucleotide sequence: TGCAGCGCGAGACAGGACTTGAACACTGAAGCTTTCTTT.

Only a few counts were recorded for this clonotype. The chain combines TRBV25-1 with TRBJ2-2, with D possibly TRBD2 on 7 matching bases. Trimming took off 3 bases at V and 5 bases at J, with 13 bases between the two ends. The CDR3 length is 15 residues. The germline V gene encodes CDR1 MGHDK and CDR2 SYGVNS. CDR3 region: CASSETGGRTGELFF. The DNA of the CDR3 is TGTGCCAGCAGTGAGACGGGGGGCCGAACCGGGGAGCTGTTTTTT.

The chain recombines TRBV6-5 with TRBJ1-2; TRBD1 agrees at 7 bases. V trimming: 5 bases; J trimming: 8 bases; junction bases outside the gene matches: 8. CDR3 size: 13 residues. Germline CDR1 reads MNHEY; CDR2 reads SVGAGI. In nucleotides, the CDR3 is TGTGCCAGCAGTGTCGGAGGGGGCAGGGGCTACACCTTC. Protein sequence: CASSVGGGRGYTF.

This clonotype has just a few counts. The chain is built from TRBV29-1 and TRBJ1-5; possible D gene TRBD1, 6 bases. The CDR3 extends over 13 amino acids. CDR1 is SQVTM, CDR2 ANQGSEA, per germline. Trimming shortened V by 4 bases and J by 5 bases, and 12 bases separated the two germline ends. The CDR3 loop is CSVVETGDQPQHF. In nucleotides, the CDR3 is TGCAGCGTTGTCGAGACAGGTGATCAGCCCCAGCATTTT.

This clonotype was detected only a few times. This chain connects TRBV12-3 or TRBV12-4 to TRBJ1-2; D unresolved. V gave up 8 bases and J gave up 0 bases, with 13 bases separating them. The CDR3 sequence is 14 residues long. This chain's CDR3 is CASSIFAANYGYTF. In nucleotides, the CDR3 is TGTGCCAGCTCGATTTTTGCAGCTAACTATGGCTACACCTTC.

The CDR3 loop reads CAWSVDSYYQETQYF. The DNA for the CDR3 is TGTGCCTGGAGTGTGGACAGTTACTACCAAGAGACCCAGTACTTC. V usage is TRBV30 and J usage is TRBJ2-5, with a weak D call TRBD1 (6 bases). Germline V gene sequence: CDR1 GTSNPN, CDR2 SVGIG (reference sequence). The CDR3 runs to 15 residues. V was trimmed by 0 bases and J by 0 bases, leaving 11 bases between them.

This clonotype was picked up a small number of times. The V and J genes are TRBV10-1 and TRBJ2-7; D not resolved. V was cut by 0 bases and J by 3 bases, with 12 bases left in between. The CDR3 runs 15 residues. From germline, CDR1 is WNHNN and CDR2 SYGVQD (reference sequence). CDR3 region: CASSESNLGIYEQYF. In DNA form, the CDR3 reads TGCGCCAGCAGTGAGTCGAACCTTGGAATCTACGAGCAGTACTTC.

This clonotype was detected many times. The chain couples TRBV7-3 to TRBJ2-3, with unresolved D. The CDR3 totals 14 residues. V dropped 1 base and J dropped 4 bases, with 9 bases sitting between them. Germline loops: CDR1 SGHTA, CDR2 FQGTGA. The chain's CDR3 is CASSLKVQPDTQYF. DNA for the CDR3: TGTGCCAGCAGCTTAAAGGTCCAGCCAGATACGCAGTATTTT.

This clonotype was seen ten or more times. The chain carries TRBV7-9 and TRBJ2-1; 9 bases align to TRBD1. This CDR3 is 16 amino acids long. From germline, CDR1 is SEHNR and CDR2 FQNEAQ (reference sequence). Trimming at V came to 5 bases and at J to 2 bases, leaving 7 bases not matched to a gene. The CDR3 bases are TGTGCCAGCAGCCCTAAGGGACAGGGTACCTACAATGAGCAGTTCTTC. The encoded protein is CASSPKGQGTYNEQFF.

The chain is built from TRBV9 and TRBJ1-3; TRBD1 aligns across 7 bases. From germline, CDR1 is SGDLS and CDR2 YYNGEE. The ends lost 3 bases at V and 4 bases at J; junction bases unmatched: 10. This CDR3 has 16 residues. The CDR3 bases are TGTGCCAGCAGCGCCCCTGGGGACAGTTACGGAAACACCATATATTTT. Protein: CASSAPGDSYGNTIYF.

There are a few counts of this clonotype. DNA of the CDR3: TGTGCCAGCAGTTACCCCAGGGTGCCCACTGAAGCTTTCTTT. Its protein is CASSYPRVPTEAFF. This chain links TRBV6-6 with TRBJ1-1, with D possibly being TRBD1 (5 bases). The CDR3 totals 14 residues. V lost 2 bases to trimming and J lost 4 bases, with 11 bases between them. Germline CDR1 and CDR2: MNHNY and SVGAGI (reference sequence).

The rearrangement uses TRBV2 and TRBJ2-2; D gene ambiguous. The CDR3 covers 14 residues. The V gene lost 10 bases and the J gene lost 2 bases, with 14 bases spanning the gap. Germline-derived CDR1 and CDR2 are SNHLY and FYNNEI. The CDR3 loop reads CATATIRNTGELFF. Written as DNA, the CDR3 is TGTGCCACCGCGACAATCAGAAACACCGGGGAGCTGTTTTTT.